The source of this TCR beta chain is a study of blood T cell repertoires in COVID-19. Produced via immunoSEQ multiplex PCR; TCRdb's table is partial and in-frame only. The table lists tens of thousands of clones, about 76% of them singletons. The CDR3 loop spans 13 amino acids. Germline V CDR1 and CDR2: MDHEN, SYDVKM. Trimming removed 7 bases from V and 9 bases from J, with 13 bases in between. The rearrangement joins TRBV28 to TRBJ1-6; TRBD1 is a possible D gene (6 bases). The receptor was isolated from a human donor in a cohort sampled during active COVID-19. Material: peripheral blood. CDR3 coding DNA: TGTGCCAGCAACACTGAGGGGGTTTCACCCCTCCACTTT. Protein: CASNTEGVSPLHF.